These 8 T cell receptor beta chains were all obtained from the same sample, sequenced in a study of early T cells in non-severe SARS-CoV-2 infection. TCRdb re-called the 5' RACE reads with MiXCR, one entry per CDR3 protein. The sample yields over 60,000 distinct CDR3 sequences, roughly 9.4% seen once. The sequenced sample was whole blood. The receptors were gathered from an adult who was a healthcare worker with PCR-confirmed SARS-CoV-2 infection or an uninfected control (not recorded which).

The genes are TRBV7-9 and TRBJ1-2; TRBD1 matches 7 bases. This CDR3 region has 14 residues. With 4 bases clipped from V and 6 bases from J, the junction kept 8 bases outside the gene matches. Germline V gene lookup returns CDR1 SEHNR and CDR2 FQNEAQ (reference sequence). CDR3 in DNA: TGTGCCAGCAGCTCGACCCAGGGGGGAAATGGCTACACCTTC. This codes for CASSSTQGGNGYTF.

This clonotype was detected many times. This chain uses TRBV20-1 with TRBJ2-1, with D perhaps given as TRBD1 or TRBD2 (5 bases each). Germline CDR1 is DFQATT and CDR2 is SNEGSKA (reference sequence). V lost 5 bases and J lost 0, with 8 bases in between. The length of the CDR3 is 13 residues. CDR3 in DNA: TGCAGTGCTCCGGGACGCTCCTACAATGAGCAGTTCTTC. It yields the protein CSAPGRSYNEQFF.

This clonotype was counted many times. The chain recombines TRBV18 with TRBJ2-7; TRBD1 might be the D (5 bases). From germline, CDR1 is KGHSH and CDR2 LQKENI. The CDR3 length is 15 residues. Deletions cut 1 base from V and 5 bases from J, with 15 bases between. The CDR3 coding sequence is TGTGCCAGCTCACCACGGGGCAAAACTTCCAACGAGCAGTACTTC. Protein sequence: CASSPRGKTSNEQYF.

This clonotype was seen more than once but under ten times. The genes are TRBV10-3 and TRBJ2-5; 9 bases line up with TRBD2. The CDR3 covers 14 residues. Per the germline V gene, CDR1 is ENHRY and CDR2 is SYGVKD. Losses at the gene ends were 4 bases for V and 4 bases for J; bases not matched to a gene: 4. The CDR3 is CAISGGLALETQYF. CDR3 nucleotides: TGTGCCATCAGTGGGGGACTAGCTTTAGAGACCCAGTACTTC.

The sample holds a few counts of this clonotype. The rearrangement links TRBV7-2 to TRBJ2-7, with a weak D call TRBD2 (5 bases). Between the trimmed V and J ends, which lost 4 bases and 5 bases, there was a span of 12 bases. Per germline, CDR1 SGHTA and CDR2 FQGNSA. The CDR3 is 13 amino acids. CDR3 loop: CASSSGPGNEQYF. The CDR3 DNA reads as TGTGCCAGCAGCTCCGGGCCGGGGAACGAGCAGTACTTC.

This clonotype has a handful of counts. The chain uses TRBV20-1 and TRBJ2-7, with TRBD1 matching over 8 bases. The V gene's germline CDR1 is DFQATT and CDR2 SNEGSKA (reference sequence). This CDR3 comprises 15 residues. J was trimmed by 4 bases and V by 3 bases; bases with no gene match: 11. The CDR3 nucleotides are TGCAGTGCTAGGCCCCCGCAGGGGGCCAGGTACGAGCAGTACTTC. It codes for CSARPPQGARYEQYF.

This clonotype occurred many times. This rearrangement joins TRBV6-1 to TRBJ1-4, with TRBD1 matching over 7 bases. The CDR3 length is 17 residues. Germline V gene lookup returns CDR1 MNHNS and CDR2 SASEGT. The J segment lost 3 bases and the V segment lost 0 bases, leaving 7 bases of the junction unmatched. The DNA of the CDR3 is TGTGCCAGCAGTGAAGCGAGCACAGGGGTGGCTAATGAAAAACTGTTTTTT. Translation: CASSEASTGVANEKLFF.

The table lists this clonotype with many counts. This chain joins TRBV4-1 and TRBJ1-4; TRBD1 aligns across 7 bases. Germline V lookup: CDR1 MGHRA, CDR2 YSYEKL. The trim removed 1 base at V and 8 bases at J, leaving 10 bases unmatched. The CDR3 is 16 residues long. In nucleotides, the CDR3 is TGCGCCAGCAGCCAAGGGAGCCGACAGGGTGGAGAAAAACTGTTTTTT. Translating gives CASSQGSRQGGEKLFF.